This T cell receptor beta chain was documented in a study of blood T cell repertoires in COVID-19 (dated by TCRdb to the early 2020s). With regard to the full study: Samples covering the acute and convalescent phases of COVID-19 were provided by collaborators in the United States, Italy and Spain. The prospective study material was composed of cDNA or gDNA derived from T cells, B-cell-depleted T cells, or PBMCs. The samples were drawn from the first 160 participants of the ongoing ImmuneRACE study and from 1,254 subjects provided by 6 global collaborators. Where available, HLA class I and class II types were obtained from metadata supplied by the sample provider rather than from assay-based typing. The repertoires were made available in a free public database intended to serve as a resource for research on the immune response to SARS-CoV-2. Sample metadata almost always included a de-identified subject ID, COVID-19 status, age in years and sex. The dataset comprised deeply sampled blood TCRbeta repertoires from subjects exposed to, actively infected with, or recovered from COVID-19.

Reading the germline V gene gives CDR1 MNHEY and CDR2 SVGAGI. The CDR3 contains 14 residues, cysteine and phenylalanine counted. Of all the DNA, just the CDR3 is kept, 42 bases in frame from base 1. V and J are truncated by 0 bases and 6 bases respectively, leaving an intervening sequence of 11 bases. One collaborating source in Seattle enrolled patients during active infection and followed them longitudinally through the course of disease. Each collaborating institution followed its own protocols to collect whole blood in K2EDTA tubes. Collaborator samples were shipped for TCRbeta analysis as frozen whole blood, isolated PBMCs, or DNA extracted from either sample type. Here is what the overall study found, with its caveats: The amount of clinical and demographic metadata varied by source and participant and was provided uncurated.

TCRbeta CDR3 regions were amplified from genomic DNA using the immunoSEQ Assay, a bias-controlled multiplex PCR. On the study's bioinformatics: The number of nucleated cells in each sample was estimated from the amplification of reference gene primers within the assay. To quantify the absolute abundance of each unique TCRbeta CDR3 rearrangement, sequence reads were collapsed and filtered. Productive Simpson clonality was computed per sample as the square root of Simpson's diversity index over productive rearrangements. In its TCRdb copy, this immuneACCESS table keeps in-frame sequences only and misses some clones. Where compared with another copy, unresolved V genes explain less than half of these, and the others have no known cause. Clonal size and the V and J genes are those of that table, whereas D and trimming came from the DNA. Counted in this sample were about 210,000 clones; 65% to 90% of them appeared once. The ten largest clones capture about 5.1% of the sample.

A word on this clone: Its antigen is unknown. Within one base of it there is no much larger clone, and no base qualities were kept.

The origin of this receptor is a man in his fifties or sixties with COVID-19, enrolled during active disease. Source material: peripheral blood. The chain joins TRBV6-5 to TRBJ1-2; tentative D gene TRBD1, with 6 bases matching. The DNA is TGTGCCAGCAGTTACTCGGACAGTTGGAATGGCTACACCTTC. Its amino acids are CASSYSDSWNGYTF.